A single sample is the source of the 6 T cell receptor beta chains below, sequenced in a study of identical twins. A single record per CDR3 protein comes from TCRdb applying MiXCR to the 5' RACE reads. The sample contains 1.5 million to 2 million distinct CDR3 sequences, roughly a third of which appear only once. Input material: cord blood. The source is a newborn girl in good health.

J is TRBJ1-4 and V is TRBV20-1; D is uncertain. Germline V gene data show CDR1 as DFQATT and CDR2 as SNEGSKA (reference sequence). CDR3 length: 13 amino acids. Between the trimmed V and J ends, which lost 3 bases and 0 bases, there was a span of 5 bases. In DNA form, the CDR3 reads TGCAGTGCTAGGCGCACAACTAATGAAAAACTGTTTTTT. Protein: CSARRTTNEKLFF.

The chain has TRBV4-1 and TRBJ2-1; D is possibly TRBD2 (5 bases). The CDR3 runs to 15 residues. Germline loops: CDR1 MGHRA, CDR2 YSYEKL. Trimming removed 4 bases from V and 0 bases from J, with 10 bases in between. This CDR3 reads CASSPGVASYNEQFF. CDR3 sequence (DNA): TGCGCCAGCAGCCCCGGGGTTGCCTCCTACAATGAGCAGTTCTTC.

A note on this clonotype: One end of the junction is discordant with germline, which a read error may explain. The chain employs TRBV20-1 and TRBJ2-7; D might be TRBD2 (5 bases). The germline gives CDR1 DFQATT, CDR2 SNEGSKA (reference sequence). This CDR3 is 11 amino acids long. The CDR3 nucleotides read TGCAGTGCTAGAGATCTGAGGGAGCGGTACTTC. Its protein product is CSARDLRERYF.

This clonotype was observed a handful of times. V gene TRBV7-8 combines with J gene TRBJ2-3; maybe TRBD2 (6 bases). V lost 1 base, J lost 2 bases, and 13 bases lay in between. There are 16 residues in the CDR3. The germline V gene encodes CDR1 SGHVS and CDR2 FQNEAQ. This CDR3 is CASSLGARGLTDTQYF. As DNA, the CDR3 is TGTGCCAGCAGCTTAGGGGCGCGGGGACTCACAGATACGCAGTATTTT.

This clonotype occurred a few times. The V and J genes are TRBV6-1 and TRBJ1-5; D possibly corresponds to TRBD1 (5 bases). The V end lost 2 bases, the J end lost 7 bases, and 15 bases lay between the germline ends. CDR3 length equals 15 residues. Germline V gene data show CDR1 as MNHNS and CDR2 as SASEGT. The CDR3: CASSETWGVGQPQHF. DNA for the CDR3: TGTGCCAGCAGTGAAACGTGGGGGGTCGGACAGCCCCAGCATTTT.

A few counts support this clonotype. The chain joins TRBV11-1 to TRBJ2-2; D not certain. This CDR3 contains 16 residues. The germline V and J ends were trimmed by 1 base and 3 bases, with 12 bases remaining between them. Germline values: CDR1 SGHAT, CDR2 FQDESV (reference sequence). The CDR3 nucleotides read TGTGCCAGCAGCTTAGTTTGGCTAGAAGACACCGGGGAGCTGTTTTTT. Residues: CASSLVWLEDTGELFF.